This TCR beta chain was sequenced in a study of shared clonotypes between healthy human individuals. The study, taken as a whole, reports: In contrast to clonotypes shared by all four donors, non-shared clonotypes had lower generation probabilities.

Germline V gene sequence: CDR1 SGHTA, CDR2 FQGTGA. CDR3 length equals 16 residues. The germline V and J ends were trimmed by 2 bases and 3 bases, with 17 bases remaining between them. The assay was immunoSEQ multiplex PCR, and TCRdb's table has in-frame clones only and misses some. In the table there are roughly 640,000 clones, 97% of which are singletons. Points on this clone: Antigen unknown.

The V call is TRBV7-3, the J call TRBJ2-7; the D gene is possibly TRBD1 (7 bases). What was sequenced was naive CD4+ T cells sorted from blood. As for subset: CD45RA+ positively selected. The TCR originated in a woman younger than 45 in good health. The CDR3 bases are TGTGCCAGCAGCTTAGAGACAGGGAGGCCACGCTACGAGCAGTACTTC. Translated, it gives CASSLETGRPRYEQYF.